The subject of this entry is one TCR beta chain. Its matching antigen is unknown. The sample belongs to a study of shared clonotypes between healthy human individuals. Study-wide results and limits: Among donors, sharing of clonotypes was expected to be affected by sequencing depth.

Libraries were prepared by immunoSEQ multiplex PCR; TCRdb keeps only in-frame clonotypes and omits some of them. Of around 600,000 clones in the sample, 97% were seen once. The CDR3 runs to 15 residues. Per the germline V gene, CDR1 is MGHRA and CDR2 is YSYEKL. Trimming stripped 2 bases from V and 9 bases from J, with 16 bases between. This sequence was found in a woman in her 30s in good health. V usage is TRBV4-1 and J usage is TRBJ2-2; maybe TRBD1 (5 bases). Sequences were obtained from naive CD4+ T cells sorted from blood. Subset indicated: CD45RA+ positively selected. The CDR3 reads CASSQPTQGMRELFF. As DNA, the CDR3 is TGCGCCAGCAGCCAACCGACCCAGGGTATGAGGGAGCTGTTTTTT.